The table lists the clone carrying this T cell receptor (beta chain) with a few counts. What it binds is not known. The sample belongs to a study of T cell repertoires in cytomegalovirus infection. TCRdb reprocessed the reads via MiXCR and lists one record per CDR3 protein. This sample has some 560,000 distinct CDR3 sequences, with 40% found just once. The CDR3 length is 15 residues. Trimming removed 6 bases at V and 4 bases at J, with 18 bases between. Germline V gene data show CDR1 as MNHEY and CDR2 as SVGEGT. The origin of this receptor is a human donor in good health (CMV status not recorded). Some clones in this sample may be carry-over from other donors' samples. The input for sequencing was cultured PBMCs, taken from culture after CMV antigen stimulation. This chain joins TRBV6-2 or TRBV6-3 and TRBJ2-5; D perhaps matches TRBD2 (5 bases). The CDR3 here is CASRSGGLLGETQYF. The CDR3 coding sequence is TGTGCCAGCAGATCCGGAGGCCTCCTGGGAGAGACCCAGTACTTC.